This T cell receptor (beta chain) originates from a study of T cell responses to AZD1222 COVID-19 vaccine. Study as a whole: The analysis combined second doses at about 4 or about 12 weeks.

The CDR3 spans 11 residues. Trimming left V 7 bases short and J 9 bases short, with 11 bases between. CDR1 is LNHDA and CDR2 is SQIVND in the germline V gene (reference sequence). Some clones are missing from TCRdb's copy, which holds only in-frame ones; the method was immunoSEQ multiplex PCR. The table lists roughly 100,000 clones, about 90% of them singletons. This TCR derives from an adult in good health. The rearrangement joins TRBV19 to TRBJ2-3; D is unclear. This sample comprised peripheral blood, obtained on day 0 of AZD1222 vaccination. CDR3 sequence: CASTEFETQYF. DNA for the CDR3: TGTGCCAGTACCGAATTTGAGACGCAGTATTTT.